The following is a T cell receptor (beta chain) sequence with its context. As yet, its antigen is unknown. The data are from a study of graft-versus-host responses after intestinal transplantation. Whole-study context: Each patient got anti-thymocyte globulin induction, then tacrolimus and steroids for approximately 3 years.

Study-level findings and limits: Graft-versus-host to host-versus-graft clonal ratios in allografts were high in patients with graft-donor T cell macrochimerism. Levels of circulating GvH clones at their peak were associated with early post-transplant HvG declines. The authors found GvH clones in recipient marrow, some appearing first in ileum or blood.

This CDR3 comprises 11 residues. Germline CDR1 MNHEY, CDR2 SMNVEV (reference sequence). Clones were read by immunoSEQ multiplex PCR, and TCRdb kept only the in-frame ones, dropping some. Here the sample spans roughly 92,000 clones, 90% being singletons. The chain joins TRBV27 to TRBJ2-7; 8 positions match TRBD2. This clonotype was sampled from a human donor who received an intestinal transplant. The sample was unstimulated CD4+ T cells sorted from spleen or lymph node cells, taken before intestinal transplant. The CDR3 region has the DNA TGTGCCAGCACCCCTACCCGGGGGGGCGGGGTC. This gives the protein CASTPTRGGGV.